Presented here are 31 T cell receptor beta chains from one specimen sequenced in a study of cytomegalovirus exposure and HLA in healthy donors. This PCR relied on a set of 60 Vbeta primers and 13 Jbeta primers. Method: immunoSEQ multiplex PCR; TCRdb's copy keeps in-frame clones and lacks some. The data hold about 160,000 clones, with roughly 80% observed a single time. Sequencing input: PBMCs. These receptors all come from a man aged 40-50 years in good health and CMV-seronegative.

V is TRBV18 and J is TRBJ2-5; 12 bases fit TRBD2. Trimming cost V 6 bases and J 1 base; bases outside gene matches: 6. Germline V gene sequence: CDR1 KGHSH, CDR2 LQKENI. The CDR3 covers 16 residues. The CDR3 spells CASSPALAGGQETQYF. As DNA, the CDR3 is TGTGCCAGCTCCCCCGCACTAGCGGGGGGCCAAGAGACCCAGTACTTC.

On this clone: A read error may account for a junction end that differs from germline. The chain uses TRBV5-1 and TRBJ1-5; 7 bases match TRBD1. The CDR3 spans 14 residues. CDR1 and CDR2 (germline): SGHRS, YFSETQ. In DNA form, the CDR3 reads TGCGCCAGCAGCAGGGGGGACAGTAATCAGCCTCAGCATTTT. It encodes CASSRGDSNQPQHF.

V gene TRBV7-3 combines with J gene TRBJ1-1, with a possible D match to TRBD1 (6 bases). The V gene's germline CDR1 is SGHTA and CDR2 FQGTGA. Trimming took 4 bases from V and 6 from J, leaving 15 bases between them. This CDR3 region has 14 residues. CDR3 DNA: TGTGCCAGCAGCTCTTTAAACAGGGAGTCTGAAGCTTTCTTT. Translation gives CASSSLNRESEAFF.

J is TRBJ2-3 and V is TRBV4-2; 8 positions match TRBD2. Germline-derived CDR1 and CDR2 are LGHNA and YNFKEQ. J gave up 2 bases and V 2 bases, and 9 bases lay outside the gene matches. The CDR3 is 17 residues long. CDR3 loop: CASSQSGGSLSTDTQYF. The CDR3 DNA reads TGTGCCAGCAGCCAATCGGGGGGGAGCTTATCCACAGATACGCAGTATTTT.

The V and J genes are TRBV4-3 and TRBJ2-5; TRBD2 aligns across 8 bases. The CDR3 loop spans 15 amino acids. V lost 0 bases to trimming and J lost 5 bases; unmatched junction nucleotides: 5. Germline-derived CDR1 and CDR2 are LGHNA and YSLEER. The CDR3, as DNA: TGCGCCAGCAGCCAAGAAGAGCGGGGGTGGGAGACCCAGTACTTC. Translation: CASSQEERGWETQYF.

The chain recombines TRBV11-3 with TRBJ1-5; D is possibly TRBD1 (6 bases). Looked up from germline, CDR1 is SGHNT and CDR2 is YENEEA. The CDR3 spans 17 residues. V gave up 5 bases and J gave up 3 bases, with 20 bases separating them. This chain's CDR3 is CASSHIRGGGDNQPQHF. CDR3 nucleotides: TGTGCCAGCAGCCACATTAGGGGAGGGGGTGACAATCAGCCCCAGCATTTT.

CDR3 region: CASGDTSFWGGKTLFF. In DNA form, the CDR3 reads TGTGCCAGCGGGGACACCAGTTTCTGGGGGGGGAAAACGCTGTTTTTT. This chain links TRBV5-8 with TRBJ1-4; possibly TRBD1 for D (6 bases). The germline V gene has CDR1 SGHTS and CDR2 YDEGEE. V lost 7 bases, J lost 14 bases, and 30 bases lay in between. This CDR3 is built from 16 residues. The full variable domain, its missing parts supplied by reference TRBV5-8 and TRBJ1-4, is EAGVTQSPTHLIKTRGQQATLRCSPISGHTSVYWYQQALGLGLQFLLWYDEGEERNRGNFPPRFSGRQFPNYSSELNVNALELEDSALYLCASGDTSFWGGKTLFFGSGTQLSVL.

V is TRBV11-2 and J is TRBJ1-2, with TRBD1 as a possible D gene (5 bases). Trimming stripped 0 bases from V and 8 bases from J, with 7 bases between. The CDR3 consists of 12 residues. Germline V gene lookup returns CDR1 SGHAT and CDR2 FQNNGV. The CDR3 bases are TGTGCCAGCAGCTTAGAGGGGCTCGGCTACACCTTC. Amino acid sequence: CASSLEGLGYTF. Full variable domain (outside the CDR3, taken from reference TRBV11-2 and TRBJ1-2): EAGVAQSPRYKIIEKRQSVAFWCNPISGHATLYWYQQILGQGPKLLIQFQNNGVVDDSQLPKDRFSAERLKGVDSTLKIQPAKLEDSAVYLCASSLEGLGYTFGSGTRLTVV.

The gene calls are TRBV6-5 and TRBJ2-7, with 7 bases matching TRBD1. The CDR3 totals 14 residues. The germline CDR1 and CDR2 sequences are MNHEY and SVGAGI. The trim removed 5 bases at V and 5 bases at J, leaving 9 bases unmatched. For the CDR3, the DNA is TGTGCCAGCAGTCAGGGGACAGTAGCGAACGAGCAGTACTTC. Its protein product is CASSQGTVANEQYF.

The sample holds a few counts of this clone. The gene calls are TRBV10-3 and TRBJ2-1; perhaps TRBD2 as D (6 bases). CDR1 and CDR2 from the germline V gene are ENHRY and SYGVKD. Trimming removed 0 bases from V and 2 bases from J, with 8 bases in between. The CDR3 is made up of 15 amino acids. CDR3 protein: CAISESEGTYNEQFF. Written as DNA, the CDR3 is TGTGCCATCAGTGAGTCGGAGGGTACCTACAATGAGCAGTTCTTC.

This clone was counted between two and nine times. The chain couples TRBV5-1 to TRBJ1-1; 7 nucleotides align to TRBD1. V lost 4 bases and J lost 1; bases outside the gene matches: 4. The CDR3 is 14 amino acids. Germline assignment: CDR1 SGHRS and CDR2 YFSETQ. The CDR3 sequence is CASSAGQRNTEAFF. CDR3 nucleotide sequence: TGCGCCAGCAGCGCGGGACAGCGGAACACTGAAGCTTTCTTT.

V and J are TRBV27 and TRBJ2-2; D is unclear. V shed 9 bases and J shed 5 bases, with 7 bases lying between them. Germline lookup yields CDR1 MNHEY and CDR2 SMNVEV (reference sequence). This CDR3 contains 11 residues. This CDR3 is CASPSTGELFF. CDR3 DNA: TGTGCCAGTCCCAGTACCGGGGAGCTGTTTTTT.

This clone was detected only a few times. V usage is TRBV30 and J usage is TRBJ2-5; 9 positions agree with TRBD2. CDR1 is GTSNPN, CDR2 SVGIG, per germline (reference sequence). The V segment lost 1 base and the J segment 5 bases; nucleotides outside the gene matches: 5. The CDR3 is made up of 14 amino acids. In DNA form, the CDR3 reads TGTGCCTGGAGTGGCGGGGGGGCCTGGGAGACCCAGTACTTC. Translation gives CAWSGGGAWETQYF. The variable domain in full, with the rest retrieved from reference TRBV30 and TRBJ2-5, is SQTIHQWPATLVQPVGSPLSLECTVEGTSNPNLYWYRQAAGRGLQLLFYSVGIGQISSEVPQNLSASRPQDRQFILSSKKLLLSDSGFYLCAWSGGGAWETQYFGPGTRLLVL.

The chain combines TRBV30 with TRBJ2-6, with 9 bases lining up with TRBD1. Germline CDR1 and CDR2: GTSNPN and SVGIG (reference sequence). The trim removed 5 bases at V and 0 bases at J, leaving 5 bases unmatched. The CDR3 is 16 residues long. The CDR3: CAWAGTGLSGANVLTF. CDR3 sequence (DNA): TGTGCCTGGGCCGGGACAGGGCTCTCTGGGGCCAACGTCCTGACTTTC.

This clone turned up a few times. V gene TRBV10-3 combines with J gene TRBJ1-1, with 8 bases aligning to TRBD1. The CDR3 consists of 13 residues. V gave up 9 bases and J gave up 0 bases; unmatched junction bases: 3. Germline assignment: CDR1 ENHRY and CDR2 SYGVKD. Here the CDR3 DNA reads TGTGCCATTCGGACAGGGATGAACACTGAAGCTTTCTTT. Its protein product is CAIRTGMNTEAFF.

The chain links TRBV27 to TRBJ1-2; tentatively, D is TRBD1 (5 bases). Trimming removed 3 bases at V and 4 bases at J, with 9 bases between. From germline, CDR1 is MNHEY and CDR2 SMNVEV (reference sequence). The CDR3 is 13 amino acids. The CDR3 DNA sequence: TGTGCCAGCAGTTTCCTCGACAGCTATGGCTACACCTTC. It is translated as CASSFLDSYGYTF.

The chain employs TRBV6-5 and TRBJ1-1; TRBD1 might be the D (5 bases). Germline-derived CDR1 and CDR2 are MNHEY and SVGAGI. The CDR3 covers 16 residues. Between the trimmed V and J ends, which lost 4 bases and 3 bases, there was a span of 18 bases. CDR3 residues: CASSWGREGLYTEAFF. CDR3 nucleotides: TGTGCCAGCAGTTGGGGGAGGGAAGGGCTTTACACTGAAGCTTTCTTT.

J is TRBJ1-1 and V is TRBV28; D gene uncertain. This CDR3 region has 16 residues. CDR1 and CDR2 from the germline V gene are MDHEN and SYDVKM. Trimming cost V 8 bases and J 1 base, with 20 bases left between them. The CDR3 region is CASSLIQQFPNTEAFF. CDR3 DNA: TGTGCCAGCTCCCTGATTCAACAGTTTCCGAACACTGAAGCTTTCTTT. Combining the CDR3 with reference TRBV28 and TRBJ1-1 gives the whole variable domain DVKVTQSSRYLVKRTGEKVFLECVQDMDHENMFWYRQDPGLGLRLIYFSYDVKMKEKGDIPEGYSVSREKKERFSLILESASTNQTSMYLCASSLIQQFPNTEAFFGQGTRLTVV.

This clone was seen more than once but under ten times. The rearrangement links TRBV5-4 to TRBJ1-1; TRBD1 is a possible D gene (6 bases). CDR1 and CDR2 (germline): SGHNT, YYREEE (reference sequence). The CDR3 has 15 amino acids. Trimming left V 2 bases short and J 2 bases short, with 13 bases between. The CDR3 is CASSLPTGANTEAFF. The CDR3 DNA reads TGTGCCAGCAGCTTACCGACAGGCGCCAACACTGAAGCTTTCTTT.

V is TRBV7-9 and J is TRBJ2-7; tentatively, D is TRBD2 (5 bases). This CDR3 spans 13 amino acids. Germline V gene data show CDR1 as SEHNR and CDR2 as FQNEAQ (reference sequence). The V gene lost 3 bases and the J gene lost 1 base, with 7 bases spanning the gap. The CDR3 is CASSFRGSYEQYF. CDR3 sequence (DNA): TGTGCCAGCAGCTTCCGGGGATCCTACGAGCAGTACTTC. Based on the CDR3 plus reference TRBV7-9 and TRBJ2-7, the full variable domain is DTGVSQNPRHKITKRGQNVTFRCDPISEHNRLYWYRQTLGQGPEFLTYFQNEAQLEKSRLLSDRFSAERPKGSFSTLEIQRTEQGDSAMYLCASSFRGSYEQYFGPGTRLTVT.

The chain links TRBV25-1 to TRBJ2-1; TRBD1 aligns across 10 bases. This CDR3 has 14 amino acids. With V trimmed by 8 bases and J by 8 bases, 9 bases remained unmatched. CDR1 is MGHDK and CDR2 is SYGVNS in the germline V gene. This CDR3 is CASGDRGLTYEQFF. The CDR3 nucleotides are TGTGCCAGCGGGGACAGGGGATTGACTTATGAGCAGTTCTTC.

Only one count was recorded for this clone. J is TRBJ2-2 and V is TRBV7-3, with D perhaps matching TRBD2 (5 bases). V lost 5 bases to trimming and J lost 6 bases, with 13 bases between them. Germline V gene data show CDR1 as SGHTA and CDR2 as FQGTGA. The CDR3 sequence is 14 residues long. CDR3 sequence reads: CASSASGLAGELFF. CDR3 DNA: TGTGCCAGCAGCGCCTCCGGACTCGCCGGGGAGCTGTTTTTT.

The chain links TRBV19 to TRBJ1-5; D may be TRBD1 (6 bases). The CDR3 is 13 amino acids. Germline values: CDR1 LNHDA, CDR2 SQIVND (reference sequence). V lost 5 bases to trimming and J lost 6 bases, with 11 bases between them. Here the CDR3 DNA reads TGTGCCAGTAGTTACAGGGTTTTTCAGCCCCAGCATTTT. It codes for CASSYRVFQPQHF.

This clone has more than one count but fewer than ten. The chain links TRBV5-4 to TRBJ2-7; 13 bases line up with TRBD2. This CDR3 comprises 19 residues. Trimming took 4 bases from V and 2 from J; bases not matched to a gene: 15. Germline assignment: CDR1 SGHNT and CDR2 YYREEE (reference sequence). The chain's CDR3 is CASSGEGTSGAYSPYEQYF. DNA for the CDR3: TGTGCCAGCAGCGGGGAGGGGACTAGCGGGGCCTACTCTCCCTACGAGCAGTACTTC.

This chain uses TRBV30 with TRBJ1-1; D uncertain. CDR3 size: 10 residues. V shed 4 bases and J shed 3 bases, with 3 bases lying between them. Germline CDR1 is GTSNPN and CDR2 is SVGIG (reference sequence). For the CDR3, the DNA is TGTGCCTGGATAGACACTGAAGCTTTCTTT. Encoded protein: CAWIDTEAFF.

V gene TRBV5-4 combines with J gene TRBJ2-7, with TRBD1 as a possible D gene (6 bases). Germline assignment: CDR1 SGHNT and CDR2 YYREEE (reference sequence). The CDR3 is 14 residues long. Trimming shortened V by 0 bases and J by 3 bases, and 10 bases separated the two germline ends. CDR3 sequence: CASSLGLTGYEQYF. As DNA, the CDR3 is TGTGCCAGCAGCTTGGGTTTGACAGGCTACGAGCAGTACTTC.

This clone was seen a few times. One junction end disagrees with the germline gene, perhaps due to a read error. The J gene is TRBJ1-4, the V gene TRBV7-7; 8 bases align to TRBD1. The CDR3 runs to 15 residues. Germline V lookup: CDR1 SSHAT, CDR2 FNYEAQ (reference sequence). The CDR3 here is CASSLGPGGDEKLFF. The CDR3 DNA is TGTGCTAGCAGCTTAGGACCAGGGGGCGATGAAAAACTGTTTTTT.

The V and J genes are TRBV18 and TRBJ2-1; TRBD1 aligns across 9 bases. CDR1 and CDR2 from the germline V gene are KGHSH and LQKENI. The length of the CDR3 is 13 residues. The V and J ends lost 3 bases and 8 bases, in that order; junction bases with no gene match: 2. CDR3 amino acids: CASSPGQGHEQFF. CDR3 sequence (DNA): TGTGCCAGCTCACCGGGACAGGGCCATGAGCAGTTCTTC.

The genes are TRBV12-5 and TRBJ2-7; D is possibly TRBD2 (5 bases). The germline V gene has CDR1 LGHNT and CDR2 FRNRAP. Trimming took 7 bases from V and 4 from J, leaving 11 bases between them. The CDR3 length is 12 residues. The CDR3 loop reads CASAPEGYEQYF. Here the CDR3 DNA reads TGTGCTAGTGCCCCCGAGGGATACGAGCAGTACTTC.

This clone was seen a few times. The rearrangement links TRBV9 to TRBJ1-2, with D maybe TRBD1 (5 bases). The germline V and J ends were trimmed by 4 bases and 7 bases, with 8 bases remaining between them. The CDR3 sequence is 11 residues long. Germline-derived CDR1 and CDR2 are SGDLS and YYNGEE. The CDR3 nucleotides are TGTGCCAGCAGCCAGGGATTTGGCTACACCTTC. Its translation: CASSQGFGYTF.

This chain links TRBV5-1 with TRBJ1-2, with a tentative D call TRBD1 (6 bases). Germline V CDR1 and CDR2: SGHRS, YFSETQ. V was clipped by 2 bases and J by 0 bases, with 11 bases between them. This CDR3 is 15 amino acids long. The DNA for the CDR3 is TGCGCCAGCAGCTTAACAGGGACCTCTAACTATGGCTACACCTTC. Translating it yields CASSLTGTSNYGYTF.